This TCR beta chain was retrieved from a study of cytomegalovirus exposure and HLA in healthy donors. Across the whole study: The early release's HLA-typed donors yielded 80 million to 95 million unique TCRs. Study results and caveats: In an earlier analysis, in roughly 580 donors, most V segments appeared productive either ~87% or ~30% of the time. Among donors in an Asian-associated ancestry cluster, a later analysis reportedly found fewer N-insertions than the roughly 610-donor mean.

Primers included in the PCR were 60 Vbeta and 13 Jbeta primers. This table comes from immunoSEQ multiplex PCR, and its TCRdb copy is limited to in-frame clones, with some not included. The sample contains about 120,000 clones, roughly 78% of which appear only once. In the case of this clone: Its target is not known.

In germline, CDR1 is GTSNPN, CDR2 SVGIG (reference sequence). V shed 0 bases and J shed 5 bases, with 19 bases lying between them. The CDR3 contains 16 residues. This receptor was obtained from a man aged 25-45 years in good health and CMV-seronegative. The chain links TRBV30 to TRBJ1-1; D possibly corresponds to TRBD1 (5 bases). The specimen was PBMCs. CDR3 bases: TGTGCCTGGAGTGTTTCAGGAGGGGCTTGGGGGACTGAAGCTTTCTTT. It translates to CAWSVSGGAWGTEAFF.